This TCR beta chain was identified in a study of T cells in Graves' hyperthyroidism and ophthalmopathy. Researchers amplified the TCR beta CDR3 regions from RNA transcripts. The HTBI primer set was used in a first-round RT-PCR of the TCR CDR3. TCRdb re-derived calls from the multiplex PCR reads in MiXCR, one entry per CDR3 protein. The sample lists about 480,000 distinct CDR3 sequences, roughly 25% occurring once. CDR3 length equals 15 residues. Per germline, CDR1 KGHSH and CDR2 LQKENI. V lost 3 bases, J lost 1 base, and 5 bases stayed unmatched. Used for diagnoses were clinical symptoms, serum thyroxine and TRAb, thyroid ultrasound and orbital computed tomography. This clonotype was seen many times.

The sequencing sample was made of blood. V is TRBV18 and J is TRBJ2-5, with 7 bases matching TRBD1. This receptor was obtained from a woman aged 25 to 39 with Graves' ophthalmopathy. The CDR3 region is CASSPRDSLQETQYF. The CDR3 coding sequence is TGTGCCAGCTCACCCAGGGACAGCCTCCAAGAGACCCAGTACTTC.